The next 31 T cell receptor beta chains were all read from a single sample in a study of cytomegalovirus exposure and HLA in healthy donors. 13 Jbeta primers and 60 Vbeta primers were used for the PCR. Sequenced by immunoSEQ multiplex PCR; TCRdb stores in-frame clones only, minus some. The sample gives around 100,000 clones, around 78% of which show up once; less than 5.5% is in the top ten. Sequences were obtained from PBMCs. The receptors stem from a male donor in good health and CMV-seropositive.

In this sample, this clone turned up once. The chain has TRBV13 and TRBJ2-3, with 8 bases fitting TRBD1. J was trimmed by 9 bases and V by 4 bases; bases with no gene match: 9. The CDR3 is 14 residues long. Germline assignment: CDR1 PRHDT and CDR2 FYEKMQ (reference sequence). The CDR3 DNA reads as TGTGCCAGCAGCTGGCGACAGGGGCACAGCACGCAGTATTTT. Amino acids: CASSWRQGHSTQYF.

This clone has only a few counts. The chain joins TRBV18 to TRBJ1-5; the D gene is possibly TRBD1 (5 bases). This CDR3 has 13 amino acids. In germline, CDR1 is KGHSH, CDR2 LQKENI. Trimming cost V 3 bases and J 14 bases, with 17 bases left between them. The CDR3 sequence: CASSPDTKGKEHF. For the CDR3, the DNA is TGTGCCAGCTCACCGGACACGAAGGGAAAGGAGCATTTT.

The chain is built from TRBV7-9 and TRBJ2-7; 11 bases align to TRBD2. CDR1 and CDR2 from the germline V gene are SEHNR and FQNEAQ (reference sequence). Trimming took 5 bases from V and 3 from J; bases not matched to a gene: 6. The CDR3 runs to 15 residues. The CDR3 here is CASSPGLADDYEQYF. The CDR3 bases are TGTGCCAGCAGCCCGGGACTAGCGGATGACTACGAGCAGTACTTC.

The chain uses TRBV9 and TRBJ2-3, with 13 bases identical to TRBD2. J was trimmed by 4 bases and V by 2 bases; bases with no gene match: 7. The CDR3 is 17 amino acids. CDR1 is SGDLS and CDR2 is YYNGEE in the germline V gene. CDR3 protein: CASSVLTSGRAPDTQYF. CDR3 coding DNA: TGTGCCAGCAGCGTTCTTACTAGCGGGAGGGCCCCAGATACGCAGTATTTT.

The chain uses TRBV30 and TRBJ2-5; D perhaps matches TRBD1 (6 bases). V dropped 2 bases and J dropped 5 bases, with 12 bases sitting between them. Per germline, CDR1 GTSNPN and CDR2 SVGIG (reference sequence). The CDR3 has 13 amino acids. CDR3 protein: CAWSTGLPETQYF. The CDR3 bases are TGTGCCTGGAGTACAGGGCTCCCGGAGACCCAGTACTTC.

This clone was detected a few times. The chain carries TRBV19 and TRBJ1-5, with 9 bases aligning to TRBD1. Trimming cost V 6 bases and J 5 bases; bases outside gene matches: 14. CDR1 is LNHDA, CDR2 SQIVND, per germline (reference sequence). The CDR3 spans 17 residues. This CDR3 is CASSHRPGQGADQPQHF. Written as DNA, the CDR3 is TGTGCCAGTAGCCACCGCCCGGGACAGGGTGCGGATCAGCCCCAGCATTTT.

The chain links TRBV4-1 to TRBJ2-5; D is perhaps TRBD1 (6 bases). The CDR3 runs 14 residues. CDR1 and CDR2 (germline): MGHRA, YSYEKL. Deletions cut 0 bases from V and 3 bases from J, with 8 bases between. CDR3 loop: CASSQDGQKETQYF. As DNA, the CDR3 is TGCGCCAGCAGCCAAGACGGACAGAAAGAGACCCAGTACTTC.

The rearrangement links TRBV4-1 to TRBJ2-1; 9 positions agree with TRBD2. Unmatched junction bases numbered 8, after V lost 0 bases and J lost 5 bases. Germline CDR1 and CDR2: MGHRA and YSYEKL. The CDR3 has 17 residues. The CDR3 spells CASSQDALAGGNNEQFF. The CDR3 DNA is TGCGCCAGCAGCCAAGATGCACTAGCGGGCGGCAACAATGAGCAGTTCTTC.

The chain has TRBV27 and TRBJ2-4, with D possibly being TRBD1 (5 bases). This CDR3 contains 14 residues. Germline lookup yields CDR1 MNHEY and CDR2 SMNVEV (reference sequence). V gave up 5 bases and J gave up 7 bases, with 15 bases separating them. Here the CDR3 reads CASSPPQGYNIQYF. The CDR3 nucleotides read TGTGCCAGCAGTCCGCCGCAGGGTTACAACATTCAGTACTTC.

The rearrangement joins TRBV18 to TRBJ2-5, with D possibly being TRBD2 (5 bases). The V end was cut by 1 base, the J end by 5 bases, with 14 bases between. This CDR3 is 15 amino acids long. CDR1 is KGHSH and CDR2 is LQKENI in the germline V gene. CDR3 in DNA: TGTGCCAGCTCACCACTGAAAGCCGGGGTGGAGACCCAGTACTTC. It codes for CASSPLKAGVETQYF.

V and J are TRBV5-6 and TRBJ2-7; D possibly corresponds to TRBD1 (7 bases). CDR3 length: 16 amino acids. V was clipped by 3 bases and J by 0 bases, with 16 bases between them. Per germline, CDR1 SGHDT and CDR2 YYEEEE. Here the CDR3 reads CASSWRGTVSSYEQYF. CDR3 bases: TGTGCCAGCAGCTGGAGGGGGACAGTTAGCTCCTACGAGCAGTACTTC.

The V and J genes are TRBV19 and TRBJ2-7; 11 bases agree with TRBD1. The V segment lost 4 bases and the J segment 2 bases; nucleotides outside the gene matches: 4. The CDR3 totals 15 residues. Germline V lookup: CDR1 LNHDA, CDR2 SQIVND (reference sequence). The chain's CDR3 is CASSNKGQGAYEQYF. The DNA for the CDR3 is TGTGCCAGTAGTAATAAGGGACAGGGGGCCTACGAGCAGTACTTC.

The chain couples TRBV5-1 to TRBJ2-1, with D perhaps TRBD2 (6 bases). The ends were cut back, 0 bases at V and 0 bases at J, with 13 bases in the middle. CDR3 length: 17 amino acids. Germline V gene lookup returns CDR1 SGHRS and CDR2 YFSETQ. The CDR3 sequence is CASSLGGVRGSYNEQFF. The CDR3 DNA follows: TGCGCCAGCAGCTTGGGGGGGGTGAGGGGCTCCTACAATGAGCAGTTCTTC.

This clone showed up just a few times. The chain is built from TRBV19 and TRBJ1-6; D is unresolved. The length of the CDR3 is 14 residues. The V gene's germline CDR1 is LNHDA and CDR2 SQIVND (reference sequence). V dropped 3 bases and J dropped 8 bases, with 11 bases sitting between them. CDR3 in amino acids: CASSIYSLDSPLHF. As DNA, the CDR3 is TGTGCCAGTAGTATTTACAGCTTGGATTCACCCCTCCACTTT.

The chain has TRBV27 and TRBJ2-7; D remains unclear. V was trimmed by 2 bases and J by 2 bases, leaving 7 bases between them. Germline CDR1 reads MNHEY; CDR2 reads SMNVEV (reference sequence). The CDR3 is 13 residues long. DNA for the CDR3: TGTGCCAGCAGTTTAAGAGTAACCTACGAGCAGTACTTC. It codes for CASSLRVTYEQYF.

The chain links TRBV15 to TRBJ2-7; D uncertain. The CDR3 loop spans 14 amino acids. V was shortened by 1 base and J by 3 bases, with 10 bases between the two germline ends. Germline V CDR1 and CDR2: LNHNV, YYDKDF (reference sequence). CDR3 sequence: CATSRGVGFYEQYF. The CDR3 DNA follows: TGTGCCACCAGCAGAGGTGTCGGTTTCTACGAGCAGTACTTC.

V usage is TRBV7-2 and J usage is TRBJ2-5, with TRBD2 matching 10 bases. Germline CDR1 reads SGHTA; CDR2 reads FQGNSA. J gave up 3 bases and V 3 bases, and 7 bases lay outside the gene matches. CDR3 length: 16 residues. CDR3 residues: CASSFSSGGREETQYF. In DNA, the CDR3 is TGTGCCAGCAGCTTCTCTAGCGGGGGCCGGGAAGAGACCCAGTACTTC.

The J gene is TRBJ1-5, the V gene TRBV18; tentative D call: TRBD1 (6 bases). The CDR3 length is 13 residues. The germline V and J ends were trimmed by 6 bases and 2 bases, with 8 bases remaining between them. Germline V lookup: CDR1 KGHSH, CDR2 LQKENI. The CDR3 nucleotides are TGTGCCAGCTCTACAGGGCGCAATCAGCCCCAGCATTTT. This encodes CASSTGRNQPQHF. Combining the CDR3 with reference TRBV18 and TRBJ1-5 gives the whole variable domain NAGVMQNPRHLVRRRGQEARLRCSPMKGHSHVYWYRQLPEEGLKFMVYLQKENIIDESGMPKERFSAEFPKEGPSILRIQQVVRGDSAAYFCASSTGRNQPQHFGDGTRLSIL.

The V and J genes are TRBV7-9 and TRBJ1-2; TRBD1 matches at 7 bases. CDR3 length: 15 residues. The junction had 8 bases not matched to a gene; V was cut back by 7 bases and J by 0 bases. Germline assignment: CDR1 SEHNR and CDR2 FQNEAQ (reference sequence). CDR3 bases: TGTGCCAGCATGGAGGGGGCGCTCACTAACTATGGCTACACCTTC. This translates into CASMEGALTNYGYTF.

This clone showed up many times. The genes are TRBV6-6 and TRBJ1-1; 7 bases fit TRBD1. V dropped 5 bases and J dropped 8; count of bases not matched to a gene: 8. Germline lookup yields CDR1 MNHNY and CDR2 SVGAGI (reference sequence). This CDR3 contains 13 residues. The CDR3 bases are TGTGCCAGCAGTAATCCGGGACAGCGGGAAGCTTTCTTT. Residues: CASSNPGQREAFF.

This chain joins TRBV27 and TRBJ2-7, with 13 nucleotides matching TRBD2. Germline values: CDR1 MNHEY, CDR2 SMNVEV (reference sequence). V lost 5 bases and J lost 5; bases outside the gene matches: 6. The CDR3 covers 15 residues. The CDR3 region is CASSPWTSGSHEQYF. The CDR3 bases are TGTGCCAGCAGTCCCTGGACTAGCGGGAGTCACGAGCAGTACTTC.

This chain links TRBV27 with TRBJ2-2, with TRBD2 identical over 7 bases. V shed 5 bases and J 6 bases; nucleotides not matched to a gene: 12. Germline values: CDR1 MNHEY, CDR2 SMNVEV (reference sequence). The CDR3 is made up of 16 amino acids. CDR3 DNA: TGTGCCAGCAGTCCGAGGGGAGGGAGGAGGGCCGGGGAGCTGTTTTTT. Translating gives CASSPRGGRRAGELFF.

The chain has TRBV2 and TRBJ1-3, with a tentative D call TRBD1 (5 bases). V was shortened by 6 bases and J by 0 bases, with 21 bases between the two germline ends. The CDR3 totals 18 residues. Looked up from germline, CDR1 is SNHLY and CDR2 is FYNNEI. CDR3 in DNA: TGTGCCAGCAGCGCCGGCTTTGGGGCGGACGACTCTGGAAACACCATATATTTT. Its translation: CASSAGFGADDSGNTIYF.

The table lists this clone with a count of one. This chain uses TRBV5-1 with TRBJ2-7; D not certain. The CDR3 runs 10 residues. V was clipped by 6 bases and J by 3 bases, with 4 bases between them. Germline V gives CDR1 SGHRS, CDR2 YFSETQ. CDR3 sequence (DNA): TGCGCCAGCACCCTCTACGAGCAGTACTTC. It codes for CASTLYEQYF.

This chain joins TRBV7-8 and TRBJ2-1; 9 bases are a match to TRBD1. V lost 5 bases, J lost 8 bases, and 4 bases stayed unmatched. Germline V gives CDR1 SGHVS, CDR2 FQNEAQ. CDR3 length equals 13 residues. This CDR3 reads CASSADRGHEQFF. As DNA, the CDR3 is TGTGCCAGCAGCGCGGACAGGGGCCATGAGCAGTTCTTC.

The V gene is TRBV7-9, the J gene TRBJ2-1, with TRBD1 as a possible D gene (6 bases). This CDR3 region has 13 residues. V was clipped by 1 base and J by 8 bases, with 9 bases between them. Germline lookup yields CDR1 SEHNR and CDR2 FQNEAQ (reference sequence). CDR3 in DNA: TGTGCCAGCAGCTTAGAGAACAGGGATGAGCAGTTCTTC. Amino acid sequence: CASSLENRDEQFF. Full variable domain (rest looked up from reference TRBV7-9 and TRBJ2-1): DTGVSQNPRHKITKRGQNVTFRCDPISEHNRLYWYRQTLGQGPEFLTYFQNEAQLEKSRLLSDRFSAERPKGSFSTLEIQRTEQGDSAMYLCASSLENRDEQFFGPGTRLTVL.

This clone was seen once. The rearrangement joins TRBV29-1 to TRBJ2-1; the match to TRBD1 covers 7 bases. The length of the CDR3 is 15 residues. Germline V gene data show CDR1 as SQVTM and CDR2 as ANQGSEA. With V trimmed by 4 bases and J by 7 bases, 13 bases remained unmatched. The DNA of the CDR3 is TGCAGCGTTGTAGGTCAGGGGGTGTGGAAAAATGAGCAGTTCTTC. Its protein is CSVVGQGVWKNEQFF.

The CDR3 region is CASSPPWLAGYNEQFF. CDR3 bases: TGTGCCAGCTCACCACCGTGGCTAGCGGGATACAATGAGCAGTTCTTC. The chain is built from TRBV18 and TRBJ2-1, with TRBD2 identical over 9 bases. The CDR3 is 16 amino acids. Germline CDR1 is KGHSH and CDR2 is LQKENI. Trimming removed 0 bases from V and 4 bases from J; junction bases left unmatched: 4.

This chain joins TRBV28 and TRBJ2-6; possible D gene TRBD1, 6 bases. This CDR3 region has 16 residues. V was trimmed by 6 bases and J by 0 bases, leaving 12 bases between them. Germline CDR1 MDHEN, CDR2 SYDVKM. The CDR3 bases are TGTGCCAGCAGCGAATCAGGGGCCTCTGGGGCCAACGTCCTGACTTTC. This encodes CASSESGASGANVLTF.

J is TRBJ2-5 and V is TRBV9; D unresolved. With the DNA end fitting TRBJ2-7 better, the J assignment may be wrong. CDR3 length: 14 residues. Germline CDR1 and CDR2: SGDLS and YYNGEE. As DNA, the CDR3 is TGTGCCAGCAGCGGGTCGACGGACTCCTACGAGCAGTACTTC. Its translation: CASSGSTDSYEQYF.

The V call is TRBV27, the J call TRBJ2-1; TRBD1 agrees at 7 bases. The CDR3 is 16 amino acids. The V gene's germline CDR1 is MNHEY and CDR2 SMNVEV (reference sequence). Trimming cost V 6 bases and J 0 bases; bases outside gene matches: 8. The CDR3 is CASSPDRSSSYNEQFF. DNA of the CDR3: TGTGCCAGCAGCCCGGACAGGTCAAGCTCCTACAATGAGCAGTTCTTC.